This T cell receptor beta chain comes out of a study of neurological immune-mediated disorders. Study details: Of the multiple sclerosis patients, some 35 in total, roughly 30 were relapsing-remitting and 3 were secondary progressive.

From the 5' RACE reads, TCRdb called clonotypes with MiXCR, one entry per CDR3 protein. The data contain around 50,000 distinct CDR3 sequences, around 3.5% of them singletons. This clonotype was counted many times. The CDR3 is made up of 15 amino acids. The germline V and J ends were trimmed by 2 bases and 0 bases, with 11 bases remaining between them. Germline CDR1 reads SGHKS; CDR2 reads YYEKEE (reference sequence). J is TRBJ1-1 and V is TRBV5-5; D remains unclear. Sequenced material: PBMCs. This clonotype originated in a woman aged 25 to 39 with multiple sclerosis. DNA for the CDR3: TGTGCCAGCAGCTTAGGCCGGTACATGAACACTGAAGCTTTCTTT. Translated, it gives CASSLGRYMNTEAFF.